This T cell receptor (beta chain) was obtained from a study of T cell responses to AZD1222 COVID-19 vaccine. Using immunoSEQ multiplex PCR, the repertoire was profiled, and TCRdb retains in-frame clones only, with some absent. The sample has about 120,000 clones, 92% seen once. General study results and limits: Along spike, vaccine-associated CD4 TCRs were found throughout, with dominance at 160-218 and 743-854.

This CDR3 region has 15 residues. The V and J ends lost 3 bases and 7 bases, in that order; junction bases with no gene match: 11. Germline V gene sequence: CDR1 LNHDA, CDR2 SQIVND (reference sequence). Worth noting for this clone: Its antigen is currently unknown.

The source is an adult who received the AZD1222 COVID-19 vaccine. The chain combines TRBV19 with TRBJ1-2; 7 nucleotides agree with TRBD1. The source material was peripheral blood, sampled 28 days after the second AZD1222 dose. The CDR3 loop is CASSIQGGGLAGYTF. The CDR3 DNA reads TGTGCCAGTAGTATCCAGGGAGGGGGCCTAGCTGGCTACACCTTC.